These 27 T cell receptor beta chains were sequenced from one sample in a study of blood T cell repertoires in COVID-19. The table came from immunoSEQ multiplex PCR; TCRdb's copy has only in-frame clones and leaves some out. The profile shows about 150,000 clones, around 89% of them singletons. Sequenced: peripheral blood. All receptors derive from a woman aged 40 to 50 with acute or convalescent COVID-19.

The rearrangement uses TRBV28 and TRBJ1-2; perhaps TRBD1 as D (5 bases). Germline values: CDR1 MDHEN, CDR2 SYDVKM. This CDR3 is 15 amino acids long. Deletions cut 5 bases from V and 4 bases from J, with 17 bases between. The DNA of the CDR3 is TGTGCCAGCAGTGGGGAGGGAAGACAGTCCTATGGCTACACCTTC. Amino acid sequence: CASSGEGRQSYGYTF.

This chain connects TRBV6-1 to TRBJ1-5, with 11 bases identical to TRBD1. The CDR3 runs to 16 residues. Germline V lookup: CDR1 MNHNS, CDR2 SASEGT. J lost 6 bases, V lost 3 bases, and 7 bases had no gene match. CDR3 residues: CASSDLGQGAGQPQHF. The CDR3 bases are TGTGCCAGCAGTGACCTTGGACAGGGGGCAGGTCAGCCCCAGCATTTT.

The chain employs TRBV7-9 and TRBJ1-3; D gene uncertain. There are 15 residues in the CDR3. V was shortened by 2 bases and J by 4 bases, with 12 bases between the two germline ends. Germline CDR1 SEHNR, CDR2 FQNEAQ (reference sequence). The DNA for the CDR3 is TGTGCCAGCAGCTTACGAGGAGTAACAGGAAACACCATATATTTT. Amino acids: CASSLRGVTGNTIYF.

The V gene is TRBV2, the J gene TRBJ1-4; D unresolved. Trimming shortened V by 2 bases and J by 8 bases, and 9 bases separated the two germline ends. This CDR3 has 13 residues. Germline CDR1 SNHLY, CDR2 FYNNEI. CDR3 amino acids: CASSELALEKLFF. The CDR3 nucleotides are TGTGCCAGCAGTGAATTAGCTCTGGAAAAACTGTTTTTT.

The V gene is TRBV18, the J gene TRBJ2-1, with D maybe TRBD2 (6 bases). Germline V gene sequence: CDR1 KGHSH, CDR2 LQKENI. With 3 bases removed from V and 6 bases from J, the gap between germline ends came to 12 bases. The CDR3 is 14 residues long. CDR3 nucleotide sequence: TGTGCCAGCTCACCCCTGATCGGGGGCAATGAGCAGTTCTTC. Protein sequence: CASSPLIGGNEQFF.

This chain joins TRBV20-1 and TRBJ1-5; D may be TRBD1 (6 bases). CDR1 DFQATT and CDR2 SNEGSKA come from the germline V gene (reference sequence). The CDR3 runs 17 residues. Trimming removed 3 bases at V and 0 bases at J, with 18 bases between. For the CDR3, the DNA is TGCAGTGCTAGTAGGGACATCTACCAATATAGCAATCAGCCCCAGCATTTT. Amino acids: CSASRDIYQYSNQPQHF.

The chain couples TRBV25-1 to TRBJ2-1; 7 bases map to TRBD2. Germline V gene sequence: CDR1 MGHDK, CDR2 SYGVNS. The CDR3 consists of 14 residues. Trimming cost V 6 bases and J 0 bases; bases outside gene matches: 2. The CDR3: CASRRGSSYNEQFF. CDR3 coding DNA: TGTGCCAGCAGGCGGGGGAGCTCCTACAATGAGCAGTTCTTC.

The genes are TRBV9 and TRBJ1-5; 9 nucleotides agree with TRBD1. CDR3 length: 17 amino acids. After removal of 0 bases from V and 2 bases from J, the junction contained 6 bases not matched to a gene. CDR1 SGDLS and CDR2 YYNGEE come from the germline V gene. The CDR3 loop reads CASSVAVDRGGNQPQHF. CDR3 nucleotide sequence: TGTGCCAGCAGCGTAGCGGTGGACAGGGGAGGCAATCAGCCCCAGCATTTT.

The rearrangement links TRBV27 to TRBJ2-4, with 8 bases aligning to TRBD2. Germline assignment: CDR1 MNHEY and CDR2 SMNVEV (reference sequence). The length of the CDR3 is 13 residues. V trimming: 6 bases; J trimming: 8 bases; junction bases outside the gene matches: 6. The CDR3 reads CASSRYGGDIQYF. The CDR3 DNA follows: TGTGCCAGCAGCCGATACGGGGGGGACATTCAGTACTTC.

This clone was seen a single time. The chain links TRBV9 to TRBJ2-2; TRBD2 aligns across 15 bases. This CDR3 region has 18 residues. From germline, CDR1 is SGDLS and CDR2 YYNGEE. V trimming: 3 bases; J trimming: 6 bases; junction bases outside the gene matches: 9. This CDR3 is CASSATGLAGGPAGELFF. In nucleotides, the CDR3 is TGTGCCAGCAGCGCAACCGGACTAGCGGGGGGGCCTGCCGGGGAGCTGTTTTTT.

The chain recombines TRBV13 with TRBJ2-7, with TRBD1 matching 8 bases. After removal of 4 bases from V and 0 bases from J, the junction contained 5 bases not matched to a gene. Germline V gene data show CDR1 as PRHDT and CDR2 as FYEKMQ (reference sequence). The length of the CDR3 is 15 residues. In DNA, the CDR3 is TGTGCCAGCAGCTCCGGGACAGGCGCCTCCTACGAGCAGTACTTC. Amino acid sequence: CASSSGTGASYEQYF.

This chain joins TRBV7-6 and TRBJ2-3; 8 bases fit TRBD2. Germline CDR1 and CDR2: SGHVS and FNYEAQ. The CDR3 extends over 14 amino acids. Trimming took 5 bases from V and 3 from J; bases not matched to a gene: 4. Written as DNA, the CDR3 is TGTGCCAGCAGCCCGGGACTAGTAACAGATACGCAGTATTTT. Translating it yields CASSPGLVTDTQYF.

V and J are TRBV6-5 and TRBJ2-1; TRBD2 aligns across 8 bases. CDR1 MNHEY and CDR2 SVGAGI come from the germline V gene. With 0 bases clipped from V and 3 bases from J, the junction kept 1 base outside the gene matches. The CDR3 extends over 15 amino acids. The CDR3 reads CASSYSSGGYNEQFF. In DNA form, the CDR3 reads TGTGCCAGCAGTTACTCCAGCGGGGGCTACAATGAGCAGTTCTTC.

The gene calls are TRBV5-1 and TRBJ2-7, with 7 bases identical to TRBD1. Germline V gene sequence: CDR1 SGHRS, CDR2 YFSETQ. This CDR3 region has 14 residues. The ends lost 5 bases at V and 2 bases at J; junction bases unmatched: 7. CDR3 amino acids: CASRDTGAAYEQYF. CDR3 sequence (DNA): TGCGCCAGCAGGGACACAGGGGCGGCCTACGAGCAGTACTTC.

The chain has TRBV19 and TRBJ2-5; TRBD2 is a possible D gene (6 bases). Germline values: CDR1 LNHDA, CDR2 SQIVND (reference sequence). Trimming left V 6 bases short and J 5 bases short, with 16 bases between. This CDR3 comprises 14 residues. The CDR3 DNA follows: TGTGCCAGTAGCTCGGAACTAGCCTCGGAGACCCAGTACTTC. This gives the protein CASSSELASETQYF.

The rearrangement uses TRBV7-2 and TRBJ2-2; possibly TRBD2 for D (6 bases). The germline V and J ends were trimmed by 6 bases and 4 bases, with 12 bases remaining between them. The CDR3 sequence is 14 residues long. Germline CDR1 reads SGHTA; CDR2 reads FQGNSA. In DNA form, the CDR3 reads TGTGCCAGCAGAATACTTAGCGGCACCGGGGAGCTGTTTTTT. Its protein product is CASRILSGTGELFF.

This clone was observed a few times. This chain joins TRBV2 and TRBJ2-1, with 7 bases identical to TRBD1. This CDR3 region has 14 residues. V trimming: 6 bases; J trimming: 3 bases; junction bases outside the gene matches: 5. Germline V gene sequence: CDR1 SNHLY, CDR2 FYNNEI. CDR3 nucleotide sequence: TGTGCCAGCAGCGAGGGGGCAATCTACAATGAGCAGTTCTTC. Its translation is CASSEGAIYNEQFF.

The J gene is TRBJ2-7, the V gene TRBV20-1, with D unresolved. The length of the CDR3 is 11 residues. Trimming cost V 3 bases and J 6 bases, with 9 bases left between them. CDR1 and CDR2 from the germline V gene are DFQATT and SNEGSKA (reference sequence). CDR3 DNA sequence: TGCAGTGCTAGCACGCCGGGCGAGCAGTACTTC. Its translation: CSASTPGEQYF.

The chain carries TRBV9 and TRBJ1-2, with 8 bases matching TRBD1. Germline V gives CDR1 SGDLS, CDR2 YYNGEE. The ends lost 0 bases at V and 7 bases at J; junction bases unmatched: 5. The CDR3 length is 14 residues. The CDR3 region has the DNA TGTGCCAGCAGCGTAGGGCAGGGGGCTATTGGCTACACCTTC. It is translated as CASSVGQGAIGYTF.

The chain couples TRBV9 to TRBJ2-1, with D possibly TRBD2 on 5 matching bases. The CDR3 is 16 amino acids. V gave up 0 bases and J gave up 0 bases, with 10 bases separating them. Germline V gene data show CDR1 as SGDLS and CDR2 as YYNGEE. CDR3 nucleotides: TGTGCCAGCAGCGTAGATCCGGGGAGCTCCTACAATGAGCAGTTCTTC. Translated: CASSVDPGSSYNEQFF. Based on the CDR3 plus reference TRBV9 and TRBJ2-1, the full variable domain is DSGVTQTPKHLITATGQRVTLRCSPRSGDLSVYWYQQSLDQGLQFLIQYYNGEERAKGNILERFSAQQFPDLHSELNLSSLELGDSALYFCASSVDPGSSYNEQFFGPGTRLTVL.

The V and J genes are TRBV2 and TRBJ2-6; D is unresolved. V was cut by 4 bases and J by 4 bases, with 11 bases left in between. Germline-derived CDR1 and CDR2 are SNHLY and FYNNEI. The CDR3 spans 15 residues. CDR3 coding DNA: TGTGCCAGCAGTGCCCCGAGTTCCGGGGCCAACGTCCTGACTTTC. Translated, it gives CASSAPSSGANVLTF.

The J gene is TRBJ2-4, the V gene TRBV11-2, with D possibly matching TRBD1 (9 bases). The germline V gene encodes CDR1 SGHAT and CDR2 FQNNGV. This CDR3 is 18 amino acids long. V lost 5 bases and J 6 bases, leaving 26 bases between the germline ends. CDR3 protein: CASSPNDRGTRLPNIQYF. In DNA, the CDR3 is TGTGCCAGCAGCCCGAACGACAGGGGGACTAGGCTACCAAACATTCAGTACTTC.

J is TRBJ1-4 and V is TRBV6-5; the match to TRBD1 covers 9 bases. J was trimmed by 6 bases and V by 7 bases; bases with no gene match: 3. Germline V gene lookup returns CDR1 MNHEY and CDR2 SVGAGI. CDR3 size: 13 residues. The CDR3 DNA sequence: TGTGCCAGCAACAGGGGGCCTCATGAAAAACTGTTTTTT. This sequence encodes CASNRGPHEKLFF.

V is TRBV12-3 or TRBV12-4 and J is TRBJ1-5; D perhaps matches TRBD1 (5 bases). V dropped 2 bases and J dropped 9 bases, with 11 bases sitting between them. This CDR3 is 13 amino acids long. CDR3 nucleotide sequence: TGTGCCAGCAGTTTACCCGGGGGGGTGCCCCAGCATTTT. It specifies CASSLPGGVPQHF.

This clone was seen only once. The V call is TRBV25-1, the J call TRBJ1-4, with D possibly TRBD1 on 6 matching bases. The CDR3 runs to 15 residues. CDR1 MGHDK and CDR2 SYGVNS come from the germline V gene. With 5 bases removed from V and 3 bases from J, the gap between germline ends came to 13 bases. This chain's CDR3 is CASSKTGLANEKLFF. The CDR3 DNA is TGTGCCAGCAGTAAAACAGGGCTGGCTAATGAAAAACTGTTTTTT. Using reference TRBV25-1 and TRBJ1-4 for the parts outside the CDR3, the full variable domain is EADIYQTPRYLVIGTGKKITLECSQTMGHDKMYWYQQDPGMELHLIHYSYGVNSTEKGDLSSESTVSRIRTEHFPLTLESARPSHTSQYLCASSKTGLANEKLFFGSGTQLSVL.

V usage is TRBV6-5 and J usage is TRBJ2-3; D is undetermined. The germline V and J ends were trimmed by 5 bases and 6 bases, with 12 bases remaining between them. The CDR3 length is 13 residues. Germline V gene lookup returns CDR1 MNHEY and CDR2 SVGAGI. In DNA, the CDR3 is TGTGCCAGCAGTCGCGGAATTTCGGATACGCAGTATTTT. Its protein product is CASSRGISDTQYF.

The CDR3 DNA follows: TGTGCCAGCAGCCCCCTTAATGAGCAGTTCTTC. Amino acids: CASSPLNEQFF. The V and J genes are TRBV6-2 or TRBV6-3 and TRBJ2-1, with unresolved D. The V gene's germline CDR1 is MNHEY and CDR2 SVGEGT. V was shortened by 6 bases and J by 7 bases, with 7 bases between the two germline ends. This CDR3 is 11 amino acids long.